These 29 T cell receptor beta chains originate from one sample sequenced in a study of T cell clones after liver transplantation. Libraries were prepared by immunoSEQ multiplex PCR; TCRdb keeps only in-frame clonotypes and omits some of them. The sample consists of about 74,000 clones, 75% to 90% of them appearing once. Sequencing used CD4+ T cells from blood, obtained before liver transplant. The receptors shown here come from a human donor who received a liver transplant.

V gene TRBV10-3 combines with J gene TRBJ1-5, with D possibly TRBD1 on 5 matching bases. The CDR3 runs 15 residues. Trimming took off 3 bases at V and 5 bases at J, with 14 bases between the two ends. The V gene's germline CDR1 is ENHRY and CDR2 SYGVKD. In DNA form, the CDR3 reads TGTGCCATCAGTGACCCTCGACAGAACGATCAGCCCCAGCATTTT. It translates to CAISDPRQNDQPQHF.

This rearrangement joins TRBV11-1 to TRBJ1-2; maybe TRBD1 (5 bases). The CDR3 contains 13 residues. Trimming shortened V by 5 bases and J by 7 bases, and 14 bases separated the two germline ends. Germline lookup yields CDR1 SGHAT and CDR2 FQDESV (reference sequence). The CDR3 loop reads CASSPDRGSGYTF. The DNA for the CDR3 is TGTGCCAGCAGCCCCGATCGGGGCAGTGGCTACACCTTC. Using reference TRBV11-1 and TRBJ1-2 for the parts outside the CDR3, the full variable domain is EAEVAQSPRYKITEKSQAVAFWCDPISGHATLYWYRQILGQGPELLVQFQDESVVDDSQLPKDRFSAERLKGVDSTLKIQPAELGDSAMYLCASSPDRGSGYTFGSGTRLTVV.

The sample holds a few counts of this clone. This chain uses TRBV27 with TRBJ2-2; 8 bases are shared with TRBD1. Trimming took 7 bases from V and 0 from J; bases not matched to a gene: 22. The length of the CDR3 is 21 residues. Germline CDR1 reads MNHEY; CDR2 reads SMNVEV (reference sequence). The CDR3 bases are TGTGCCAGCATCACTGAATCCTCGAGGACCAGGGGGCCCACGAACACCGGGGAGCTGTTTTTT. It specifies CASITESSRTRGPTNTGELFF.

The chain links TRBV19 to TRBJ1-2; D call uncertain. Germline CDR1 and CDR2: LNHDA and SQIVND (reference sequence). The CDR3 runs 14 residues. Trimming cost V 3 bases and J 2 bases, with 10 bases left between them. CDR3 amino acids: CASSIPNSNYGYTF. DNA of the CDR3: TGTGCCAGTAGTATTCCCAACAGCAACTATGGCTACACCTTC. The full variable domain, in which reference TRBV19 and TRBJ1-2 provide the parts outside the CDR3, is DGGITQSPKYLFRKEGQNVTLSCEQNLNHDAMYWYRQDPGQGLRLIYYSQIVNDFQKGDIAEGYSVSREKKESFPLTVTSAQKNPTAFYLCASSIPNSNYGYTFGSGTRLTVV.

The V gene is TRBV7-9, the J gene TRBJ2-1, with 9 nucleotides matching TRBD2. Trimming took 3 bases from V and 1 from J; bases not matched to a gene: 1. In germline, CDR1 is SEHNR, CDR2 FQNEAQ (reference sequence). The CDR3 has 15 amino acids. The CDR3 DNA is TGTGCCAGCAGCTTTCTAGCGGGATCCTACAATGAGCAGTTCTTC. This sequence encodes CASSFLAGSYNEQFF.

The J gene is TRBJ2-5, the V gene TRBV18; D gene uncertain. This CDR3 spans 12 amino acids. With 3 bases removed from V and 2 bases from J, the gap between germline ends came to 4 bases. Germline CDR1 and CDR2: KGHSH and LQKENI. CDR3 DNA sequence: TGTGCCAGCTCACCGGAACAAGAGACCCAGTACTTC. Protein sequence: CASSPEQETQYF.

As DNA, the CDR3 is TGTGCCAGCAGTGAACTAGCGGGGTACAATGAGCAGTTCTTC. This encodes CASSELAGYNEQFF. The gene calls are TRBV2 and TRBJ2-1; TRBD2 agrees at 9 bases. J lost 4 bases, V lost 2 bases, and 0 bases had no gene match. The CDR3 extends over 14 amino acids. Germline V CDR1 and CDR2: SNHLY, FYNNEI.

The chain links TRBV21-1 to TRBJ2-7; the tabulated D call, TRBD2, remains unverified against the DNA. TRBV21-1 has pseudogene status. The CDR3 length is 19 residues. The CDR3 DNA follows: TGTGCCAGCAGCGAAGGAACTAGCGGGAGGGAGAAGGAGGGGAACGAGCAGTACTTC. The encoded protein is CASSEGTSGREKEGNEQYF.

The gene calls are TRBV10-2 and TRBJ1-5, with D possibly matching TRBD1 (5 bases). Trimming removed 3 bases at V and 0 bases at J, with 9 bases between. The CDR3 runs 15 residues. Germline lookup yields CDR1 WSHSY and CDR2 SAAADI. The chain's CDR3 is CASSDDRYSNQPQHF. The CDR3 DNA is TGCGCCAGCAGTGACGACAGATATAGCAATCAGCCCCAGCATTTT.

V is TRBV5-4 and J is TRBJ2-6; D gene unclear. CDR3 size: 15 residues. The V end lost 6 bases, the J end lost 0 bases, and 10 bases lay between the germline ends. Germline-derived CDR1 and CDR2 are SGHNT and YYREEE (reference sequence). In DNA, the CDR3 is TGTGCCAGCACCCTAGAGAACTCTGGGGCCAACGTCCTGACTTTC. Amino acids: CASTLENSGANVLTF.

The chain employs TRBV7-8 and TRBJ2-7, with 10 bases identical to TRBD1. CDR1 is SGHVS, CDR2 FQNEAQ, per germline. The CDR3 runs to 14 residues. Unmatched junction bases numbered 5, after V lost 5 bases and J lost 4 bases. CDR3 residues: CASSPGQGTYEQYF. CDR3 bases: TGTGCCAGCAGCCCGGGACAGGGGACTTACGAGCAGTACTTC.

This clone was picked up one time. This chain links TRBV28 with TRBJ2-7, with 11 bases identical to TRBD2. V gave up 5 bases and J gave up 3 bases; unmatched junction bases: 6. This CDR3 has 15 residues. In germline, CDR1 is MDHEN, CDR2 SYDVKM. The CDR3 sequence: CASSVPGLAVYEQYF. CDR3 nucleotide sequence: TGTGCCAGCAGTGTACCGGGACTAGCGGTCTACGAGCAGTACTTC.

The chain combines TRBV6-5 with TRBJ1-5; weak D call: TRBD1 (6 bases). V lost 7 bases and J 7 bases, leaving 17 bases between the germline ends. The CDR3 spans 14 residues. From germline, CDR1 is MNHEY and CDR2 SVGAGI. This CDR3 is CASTARQVGQPQHF. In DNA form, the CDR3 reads TGTGCCAGCACCGCTAGACAGGTGGGGCAGCCCCAGCATTTT.

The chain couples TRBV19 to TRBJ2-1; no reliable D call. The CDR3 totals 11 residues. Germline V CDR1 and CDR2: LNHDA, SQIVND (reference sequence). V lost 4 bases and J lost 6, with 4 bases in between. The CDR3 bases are TGTGCCAGTAGTAACGGCAATGAGCAGTTCTTC. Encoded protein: CASSNGNEQFF.

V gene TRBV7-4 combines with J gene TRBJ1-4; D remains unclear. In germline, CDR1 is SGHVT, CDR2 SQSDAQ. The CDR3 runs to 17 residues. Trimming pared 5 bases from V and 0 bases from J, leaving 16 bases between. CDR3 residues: CASSPEGHLATNEKLFF. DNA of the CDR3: TGTGCCAGCAGCCCCGAGGGCCATCTAGCAACTAATGAAAAACTGTTTTTT.

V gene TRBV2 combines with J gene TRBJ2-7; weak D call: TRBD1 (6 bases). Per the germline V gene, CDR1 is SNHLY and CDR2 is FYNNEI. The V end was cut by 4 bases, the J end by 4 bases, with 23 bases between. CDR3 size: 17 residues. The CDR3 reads CASSAGTPSWALYEQYF. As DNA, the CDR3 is TGTGCCAGCAGTGCTGGGACACCTTCATGGGCCCTTTACGAGCAGTACTTC.

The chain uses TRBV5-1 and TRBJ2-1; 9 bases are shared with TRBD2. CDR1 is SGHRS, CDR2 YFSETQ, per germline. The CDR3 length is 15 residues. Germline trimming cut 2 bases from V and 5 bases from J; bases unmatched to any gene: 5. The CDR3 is CASSFILAGNNEQFF. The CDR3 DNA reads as TGCGCCAGCAGCTTTATCCTAGCGGGGAACAATGAGCAGTTCTTC.

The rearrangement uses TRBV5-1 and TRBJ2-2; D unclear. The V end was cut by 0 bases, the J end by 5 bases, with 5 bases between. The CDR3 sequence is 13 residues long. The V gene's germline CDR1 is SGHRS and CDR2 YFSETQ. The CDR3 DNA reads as TGCGCCAGCAGCTTGGAGTGGACCGGGGAGCTGTTTTTT. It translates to CASSLEWTGELFF.

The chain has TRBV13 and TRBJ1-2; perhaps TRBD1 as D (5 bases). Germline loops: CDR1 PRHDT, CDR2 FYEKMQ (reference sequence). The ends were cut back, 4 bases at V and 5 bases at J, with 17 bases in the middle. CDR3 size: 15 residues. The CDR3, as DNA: TGTGCCAGCAGCTCCTCCCGGGACGGAGTATATGGCTACACCTTC. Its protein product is CASSSSRDGVYGYTF.

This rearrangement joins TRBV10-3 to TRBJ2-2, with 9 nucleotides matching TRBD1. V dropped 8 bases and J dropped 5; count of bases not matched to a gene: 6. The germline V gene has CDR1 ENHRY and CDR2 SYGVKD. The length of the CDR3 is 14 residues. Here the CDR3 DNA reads TGTGCCATCGGGGACAGGGTAGCGACCGGGGAGCTGTTTTTT. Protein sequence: CAIGDRVATGELFF.

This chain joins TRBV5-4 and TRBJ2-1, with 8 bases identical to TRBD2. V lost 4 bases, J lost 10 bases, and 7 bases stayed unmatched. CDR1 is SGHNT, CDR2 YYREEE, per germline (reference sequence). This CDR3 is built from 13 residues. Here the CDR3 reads CASSASAGEEQFF. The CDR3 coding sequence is TGTGCCAGCAGCGCTTCAGCGGGGGAGGAGCAGTTCTTC.

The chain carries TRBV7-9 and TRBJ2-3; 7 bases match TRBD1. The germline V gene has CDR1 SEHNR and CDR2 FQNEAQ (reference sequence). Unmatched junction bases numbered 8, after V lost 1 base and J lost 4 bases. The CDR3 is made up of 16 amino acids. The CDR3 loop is CASSLVVTGAPDTQYF. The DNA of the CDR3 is TGTGCCAGCAGCTTAGTGGTAACAGGGGCGCCAGATACGCAGTATTTT.

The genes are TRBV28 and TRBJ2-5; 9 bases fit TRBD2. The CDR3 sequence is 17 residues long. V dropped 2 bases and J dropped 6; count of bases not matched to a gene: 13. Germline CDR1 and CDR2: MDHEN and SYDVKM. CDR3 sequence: CASSLAGGPPRVKTQYF. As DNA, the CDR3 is TGTGCCAGCAGTTTAGCGGGAGGGCCCCCGCGTGTGAAGACCCAGTACTTC.

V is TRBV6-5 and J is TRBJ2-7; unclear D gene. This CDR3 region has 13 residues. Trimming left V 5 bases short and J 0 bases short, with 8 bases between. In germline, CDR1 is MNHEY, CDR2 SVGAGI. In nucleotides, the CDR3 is TGTGCCAGCAGTCGAGAGGTCTCCTACGAGCAGTACTTC. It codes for CASSREVSYEQYF.

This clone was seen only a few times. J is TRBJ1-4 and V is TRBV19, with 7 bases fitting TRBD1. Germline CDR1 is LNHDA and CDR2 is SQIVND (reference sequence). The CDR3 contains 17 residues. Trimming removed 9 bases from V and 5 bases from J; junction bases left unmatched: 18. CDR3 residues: CASHPWGSGQENEKLFF. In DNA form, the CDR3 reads TGTGCCAGCCACCCTTGGGGGAGCGGACAGGAGAATGAAAAACTGTTTTTT.

CDR3 amino acids: CASSQGRLDTQYF. For the CDR3, the DNA is TGCGCCAGCAGCCAGGGGAGGCTAGATACGCAGTATTTT. The V call is TRBV4-3, the J call TRBJ2-3; D is perhaps TRBD2 (6 bases). Germline-derived CDR1 and CDR2 are LGHNA and YSLEER. This CDR3 has 13 residues. V was trimmed by 3 bases and J by 5 bases, leaving 9 bases between them.

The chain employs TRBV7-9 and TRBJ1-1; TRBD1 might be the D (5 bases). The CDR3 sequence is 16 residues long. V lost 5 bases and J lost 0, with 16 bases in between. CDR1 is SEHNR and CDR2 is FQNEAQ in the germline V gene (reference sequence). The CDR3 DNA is TGTGCCAGCAGCCCCCCCGGGGCCAGTATGAACACTGAAGCTTTCTTT. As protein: CASSPPGASMNTEAFF. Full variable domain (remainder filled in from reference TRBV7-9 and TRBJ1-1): DTGVSQNPRHKITKRGQNVTFRCDPISEHNRLYWYRQTLGQGPEFLTYFQNEAQLEKSRLLSDRFSAERPKGSFSTLEIQRTEQGDSAMYLCASSPPGASMNTEAFFGQGTRLTVV.

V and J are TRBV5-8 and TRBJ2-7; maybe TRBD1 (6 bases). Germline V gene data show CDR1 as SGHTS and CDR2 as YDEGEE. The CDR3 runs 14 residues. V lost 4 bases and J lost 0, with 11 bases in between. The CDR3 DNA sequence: TGTGCCAGCAGCAAACACAGGGCCTCCTACGAGCAGTACTTC. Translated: CASSKHRASYEQYF.

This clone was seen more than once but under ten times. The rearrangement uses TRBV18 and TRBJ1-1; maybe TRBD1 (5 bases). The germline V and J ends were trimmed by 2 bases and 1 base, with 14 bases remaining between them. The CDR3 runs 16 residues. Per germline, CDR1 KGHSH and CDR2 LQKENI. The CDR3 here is CASSPTPGGGNTEAFF. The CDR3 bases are TGTGCCAGCTCACCAACCCCCGGGGGAGGGAACACTGAAGCTTTCTTT.